Listed below are T cell receptor beta chains from one sample, sequenced in a study of graft-versus-host responses after intestinal transplantation. Their antigens remain unidentified. TCRdb keeps only in-frame clones here, not all; method: immunoSEQ multiplex PCR. The sample consists of some 100,000 clones, over 75% of them appearing once. The material was unstimulated CD4+ T cells sorted from spleen or lymph node cells, obtained before transplant. The receptors come from a human donor who was the organ donor for an intestinal transplant. The CDR3 runs from the conserved cysteine through the conserved F or W. The D gene is left open where the match is weak. Clone size is given for some rows only: seen once, a few or many times, or a class if the clone is expanded.

j_call: TRBJ1-2; v_call: TRBV29-1; clone_size: -; d_call: -; cdr3_aa: CSVEGYGYTF
j_call: TRBJ2-1; v_call: TRBV13; clone_size: -; d_call: TRBD2; cdr3_aa: CASSFPGLGYNEQFF
j_call: TRBJ1-2; v_call: TRBV20-1; clone_size: -; d_call: -; cdr3_aa: CSATGRYGYTF
j_call: TRBJ2-7; v_call: TRBV9; clone_size: -; d_call: -; cdr3_aa: CASSVEGQSSYEQYF
j_call: TRBJ2-3; v_call: TRBV18; clone_size: few; d_call: -; cdr3_aa: CASSPANTDTQYF
j_call: TRBJ1-5; v_call: TRBV2; clone_size: -; d_call: -; cdr3_aa: CASAGGPEMNQPQHF
j_call: TRBJ2-5; v_call: TRBV5-5; clone_size: -; d_call: -; cdr3_aa: CASSLGLKSQETQYF
j_call: TRBJ2-5; v_call: TRBV9; clone_size: -; d_call: -; cdr3_aa: CASSVGRTQETQYF
j_call: TRBJ1-1; v_call: TRBV18; clone_size: -; d_call: -; cdr3_aa: CASSPSHSKISTEAFF
j_call: TRBJ1-5; v_call: TRBV11-2; clone_size: -; d_call: -; cdr3_aa: CASSFATLPPQHF
j_call: TRBJ2-7; v_call: TRBV5-1; clone_size: -; d_call: -; cdr3_aa: CASSLWFDRTSYEQYF
j_call: TRBJ2-5; v_call: TRBV19; clone_size: -; d_call: -; cdr3_aa: CASSISAAQYQETQYF
j_call: TRBJ2-3; v_call: TRBV7-3; clone_size: -; d_call: TRBD2; cdr3_aa: CASSSGLAGGEDTQYF
j_call: TRBJ2-5; v_call: TRBV11-2; clone_size: -; d_call: TRBD2; cdr3_aa: CASSSPFIRLAEQETQYF
j_call: TRBJ2-3; v_call: TRBV2; clone_size: -; d_call: -; cdr3_aa: CASSEASNSINTQYF
j_call: TRBJ2-7; v_call: TRBV7-9; clone_size: -; d_call: TRBD2; cdr3_aa: CASSSTRGVYEQYF
j_call: TRBJ2-5; v_call: TRBV7-8; clone_size: -; d_call: -; cdr3_aa: CASSLGGRETQYF
j_call: TRBJ1-3; v_call: TRBV28; clone_size: many; d_call: -; cdr3_aa: CASSTSTRVVDF
j_call: TRBJ2-3; v_call: TRBV4-2; clone_size: -; d_call: TRBD2; cdr3_aa: CASSHGLAGGPSTDTQYF
j_call: TRBJ1-2; v_call: TRBV9; clone_size: -; d_call: TRBD1; cdr3_aa: CASSVEGGFGTAYGYTF
j_call: TRBJ2-7; v_call: TRBV11-2; clone_size: few; d_call: -; cdr3_aa: CASSPDGPSYEQYF
j_call: TRBJ2-5; v_call: TRBV6-5; clone_size: -; d_call: -; cdr3_aa: CASSLAGTETQYF
j_call: TRBJ2-3; v_call: TRBV27; clone_size: -; d_call: -; cdr3_aa: CASSLLGWVGPARASTDTQYF
j_call: TRBJ1-5; v_call: TRBV2; clone_size: -; d_call: -; cdr3_aa: CASSAWDQPQHF